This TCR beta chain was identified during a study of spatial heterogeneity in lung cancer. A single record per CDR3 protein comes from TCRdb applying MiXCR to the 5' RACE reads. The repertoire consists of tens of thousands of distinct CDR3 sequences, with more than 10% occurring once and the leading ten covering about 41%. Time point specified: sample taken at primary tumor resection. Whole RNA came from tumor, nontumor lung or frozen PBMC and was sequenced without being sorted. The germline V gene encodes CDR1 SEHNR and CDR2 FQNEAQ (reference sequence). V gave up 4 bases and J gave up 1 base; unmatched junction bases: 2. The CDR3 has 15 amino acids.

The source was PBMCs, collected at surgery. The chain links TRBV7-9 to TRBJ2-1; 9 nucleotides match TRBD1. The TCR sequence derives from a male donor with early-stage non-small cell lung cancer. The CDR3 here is CASSSDRGSYNEQFF. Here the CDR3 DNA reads TGTGCCAGCAGCTCGGACAGGGGTTCCTACAATGAGCAGTTCTTC.